Following are 27 T cell receptor beta chains from one sample sequenced in a study of T cells expressing NK-cell markers. TCRdb processed the 5' RACE reads again and assigns one entry to each CDR3 protein, with no DNA. The sample has 400,000 to 550,000 distinct CDR3 sequences, and its top ten clones hold 7.3%. The material sequenced was blood T cells: a sorted CD56 or NKG2C T cell subset, CD4+ or CD8+ T cells, or bulk PBMC T cells (not recorded which). The receptors come from a woman between 18 and 69 years old in good health.

J is TRBJ1-4 and V is TRBV20-1; TCRdb designates TRBD1, a call that cannot be tested without DNA. CDR3 length: 14 residues. Germline V lookup: CDR1 DFQATT, CDR2 SNEGSKA (reference sequence). This CDR3 reads CSAKGQATNEKLFF.

The rearrangement joins TRBV5-4 to TRBJ2-1; TCRdb designates TRBD2, a call that cannot be tested without DNA. CDR1 and CDR2 (germline): SGHNT, YYREEE (reference sequence). This CDR3 region has 16 residues. CDR3 protein: CASSLDYRGSYNEQFF.

The CDR3 region is CASSHALSSKEQFF. The chain joins TRBV3-1 to TRBJ2-1; the D gene TCRdb calls, TRBD2, cannot be checked with no DNA. CDR1 and CDR2 (germline): LGHDT, YNNKEL (reference sequence). The CDR3 consists of 14 residues.

The J gene is TRBJ1-1, the V gene TRBV5-6. Germline V lookup: CDR1 SGHDT, CDR2 YYEEEE. This CDR3 region has 14 residues. CDR3 region: CASSFPSLNTEAFF.

The chain uses TRBV5-6 and TRBJ1-2; TCRdb indicates TRBD1, and absent DNA this call remains unverified. The germline V gene encodes CDR1 SGHDT and CDR2 YYEEEE. This CDR3 is built from 16 residues. This CDR3 reads CASSLGETGRSHGYTF.

The chain couples TRBV5-5 to TRBJ2-5; as DNA is missing, the TRBD2 call by TCRdb cannot be tested. The V gene's germline CDR1 is SGHKS and CDR2 YYEKEE (reference sequence). The CDR3 contains 15 residues. The CDR3 sequence: CASSSLAGGAETQYF.

The chain has TRBV20-1 and TRBJ1-1. This CDR3 region has 13 residues. CDR1 and CDR2 from the germline V gene are DFQATT and SNEGSKA (reference sequence). CDR3 sequence reads: CSAKWARTSEAFF.

The V call is TRBV5-1, the J call TRBJ2-2. The CDR3 consists of 13 residues. Per the germline V gene, CDR1 is SGHRS and CDR2 is YFSETQ. The CDR3 spells CASSYGSTGELFF.

The rearrangement joins TRBV20-1 to TRBJ2-5; the TCRdb D gene call, TRBD2, has no DNA to confirm it. Germline V lookup: CDR1 DFQATT, CDR2 SNEGSKA (reference sequence). This CDR3 is 14 amino acids long. CDR3 loop: CSARDGGRQETQYF.

The rearrangement links TRBV12-5 to TRBJ2-5; TCRdb returns TRBD1, unconfirmable since there is no DNA. This CDR3 spans 15 amino acids. The germline CDR1 and CDR2 sequences are LGHNT and FRNRAP. Here the CDR3 reads CASDSPGHPFETQYF.

This chain links TRBV21-1 with TRBJ2-7; absent DNA, TCRdb's TRBD1 call cannot be checked. TRBV21-1 is listed as a pseudogene. CDR3 size: 13 residues. The CDR3: CAREDSPPGEQYF.

The chain carries TRBV20-1 and TRBJ2-2. CDR1 DFQATT and CDR2 SNEGSKA come from the germline V gene (reference sequence). The CDR3 is made up of 14 amino acids. This CDR3 is CSAYTPQDTGELFF.

This sequence joins TRBV20-1 and TRBJ1-6. Germline V gives CDR1 DFQATT, CDR2 SNEGSKA (reference sequence). The CDR3 totals 14 residues. The CDR3 sequence: CSAPRADLNSPLHF.

The gene calls are TRBV5-4 and TRBJ2-5; checking the TCRdb D call of TRBD2 is not possible without DNA. The CDR3 consists of 13 residues. Germline CDR1 SGHNT, CDR2 YYREEE (reference sequence). This CDR3 is CANSWGLQETQYF.

V gene TRBV30 combines with J gene TRBJ1-4; TCRdb's D call of TRBD1 is untestable without DNA. Germline V gene sequence: CDR1 GTSNPN, CDR2 SVGIG (reference sequence). The CDR3 runs to 14 residues. The CDR3 loop is CAWSIRQGGEKLFF.

V is TRBV20-1 and J is TRBJ2-5; absent DNA, TCRdb's TRBD1 call cannot be checked. CDR3 length: 15 residues. Germline values: CDR1 DFQATT, CDR2 SNEGSKA (reference sequence). The chain's CDR3 is CSARDRGTLQETQYF.

The CDR3 reads CSVTGYPEAFF. This rearrangement joins TRBV29-1 to TRBJ1-1; checking the TCRdb D call of TRBD1 is not possible without DNA. The CDR3 length is 11 residues. Germline assignment: CDR1 SQVTM and CDR2 ANQGSEA.

This rearrangement joins TRBV20-1 to TRBJ2-2. This CDR3 spans 16 amino acids. CDR1 and CDR2 from the germline V gene are DFQATT and SNEGSKA (reference sequence). The CDR3 spells CSARPNTELNTGELFF.

The V call is TRBV7-9, the J call TRBJ2-3. The CDR3 is 16 residues long. Germline V gene data show CDR1 as SEHNR and CDR2 as FQNEAQ (reference sequence). CDR3 loop: CASSLAQVGYTDTQYF.

The rearrangement joins TRBV11-3 to TRBJ2-2. The germline V gene has CDR1 SGHNT and CDR2 YENEEA. CDR3 length equals 14 residues. CDR3 residues: CASSLVPATGELFF.

The V and J genes are TRBV4-2 and TRBJ2-2; the TCRdb D gene call, TRBD1, has no DNA to confirm it. CDR3 size: 16 residues. From germline, CDR1 is LGHNA and CDR2 YNFKEQ. CDR3 residues: CASSQESGAGRGELFF.

The chain links TRBV12-3 or TRBV12-4 to TRBJ1-3; TCRdb returns TRBD1, unconfirmable since there is no DNA. The CDR3 extends over 17 amino acids. The CDR3 sequence: CASSSTRGSKSGNTIYF.

V usage is TRBV18 and J usage is TRBJ2-6; the TRBD1 assignment by TCRdb is unverifiable without DNA. The CDR3 is 17 amino acids. Germline CDR1 reads KGHSH; CDR2 reads LQKENI. The CDR3 loop is CASSLTGDFSGANVLTF.

This chain connects TRBV7-2 to TRBJ2-3; TCRdb selects TRBD2, and the lack of DNA leaves this call unchecked. The CDR3 sequence is 13 residues long. From germline, CDR1 is SGHTA and CDR2 FQGNSA. The CDR3 region is CASSGPNVDTQYF.

The chain employs TRBV20-1 and TRBJ2-1; without DNA, the TCRdb call of TRBD2 cannot be checked. The germline gives CDR1 DFQATT, CDR2 SNEGSKA (reference sequence). The CDR3 length is 16 residues. The CDR3 is CSAREGTSAFYNEQFF.

The rearrangement joins TRBV20-1 to TRBJ2-7; there is no DNA to check the TCRdb D call of TRBD2. Germline V lookup: CDR1 DFQATT, CDR2 SNEGSKA (reference sequence). This CDR3 has 12 residues. CDR3: CSAAGGGYEQYF.

The chain carries TRBV24-1 and TRBJ2-1; TCRdb designates TRBD1, a call that cannot be tested without DNA. Germline CDR1 is KGHDR and CDR2 is SFDVKD. The CDR3 sequence is 17 residues long. CDR3 sequence: CATSDSDRGNSYNEQFF.